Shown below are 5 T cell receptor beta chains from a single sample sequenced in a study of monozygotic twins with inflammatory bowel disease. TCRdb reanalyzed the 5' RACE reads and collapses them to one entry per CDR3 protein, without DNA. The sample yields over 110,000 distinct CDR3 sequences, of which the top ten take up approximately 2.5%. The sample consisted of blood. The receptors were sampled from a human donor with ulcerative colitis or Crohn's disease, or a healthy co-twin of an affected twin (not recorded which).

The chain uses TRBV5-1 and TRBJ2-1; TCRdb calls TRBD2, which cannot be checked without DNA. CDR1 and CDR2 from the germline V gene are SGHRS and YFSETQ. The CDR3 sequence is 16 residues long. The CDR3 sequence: CASSSELAGVVNEQFF.

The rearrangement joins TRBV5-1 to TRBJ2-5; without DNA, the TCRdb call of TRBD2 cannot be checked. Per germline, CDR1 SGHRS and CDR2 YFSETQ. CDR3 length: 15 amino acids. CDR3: CASSLGATSQETQYF.

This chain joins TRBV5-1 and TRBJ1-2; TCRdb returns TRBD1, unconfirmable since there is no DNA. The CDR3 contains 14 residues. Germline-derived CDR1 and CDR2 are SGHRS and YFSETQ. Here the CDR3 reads CASQTPDGVGGYTF.

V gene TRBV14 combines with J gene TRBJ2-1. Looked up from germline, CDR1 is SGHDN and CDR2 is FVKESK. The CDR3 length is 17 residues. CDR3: CASSQEWGFDSYNEQFF.

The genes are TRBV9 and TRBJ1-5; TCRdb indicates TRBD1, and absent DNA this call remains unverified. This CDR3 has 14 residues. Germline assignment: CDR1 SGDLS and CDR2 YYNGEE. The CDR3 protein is CAFRGRLSNQPQHF.